This note documents a single T cell receptor (beta chain) sequence. Its antigen is not known. The sample is drawn from a study of T cell repertoires and HLA-DP antigens. As for the study in general: DNA input averaged roughly 230 ng in sorted CD137+CD4+ and around 1.2 ug in pre-culture CD4+.

The CDR3 loop spans 15 amino acids. Germline CDR1 is MGHDK and CDR2 is SYGVNS. V shed 5 bases and J 7 bases; nucleotides not matched to a gene: 12. The primer mix covered 54 TRBV segments and 13 TRBJ segments. The assay was immunoSEQ multiplex PCR, and TCRdb's table has in-frame clones only and misses some. The sample consists of some 120,000 clones, 80% to 95% of them appearing once. J is TRBJ1-1 and V is TRBV25-1, with 8 bases aligning to TRBD1. Sequencing was carried out using CD4+ T cells from PBMCs. This TCR came from a young woman in good health and CMV-seronegative. CDR3 residues: CASSQDRDTNVEAFF. The CDR3, as DNA: TGTGCCAGCAGTCAGGACAGGGATACGAACGTTGAAGCTTTCTTT.